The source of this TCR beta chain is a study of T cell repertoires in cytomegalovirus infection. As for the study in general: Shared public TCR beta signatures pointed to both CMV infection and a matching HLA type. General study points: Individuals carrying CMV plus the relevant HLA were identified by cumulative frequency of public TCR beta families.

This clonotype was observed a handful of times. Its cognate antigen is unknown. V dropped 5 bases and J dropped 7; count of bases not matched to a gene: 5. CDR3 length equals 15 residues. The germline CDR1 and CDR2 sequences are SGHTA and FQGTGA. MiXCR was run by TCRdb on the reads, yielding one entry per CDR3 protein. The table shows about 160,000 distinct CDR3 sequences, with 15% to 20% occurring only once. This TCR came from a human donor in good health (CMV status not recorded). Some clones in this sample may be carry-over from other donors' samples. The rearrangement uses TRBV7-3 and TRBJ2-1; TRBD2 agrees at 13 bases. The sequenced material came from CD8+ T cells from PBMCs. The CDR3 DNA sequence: TGTGCCAGCAGCCACACTAGCGGGGGGGGGAATGAGCAGTTCTTC. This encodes CASSHTSGGGNEQFF.